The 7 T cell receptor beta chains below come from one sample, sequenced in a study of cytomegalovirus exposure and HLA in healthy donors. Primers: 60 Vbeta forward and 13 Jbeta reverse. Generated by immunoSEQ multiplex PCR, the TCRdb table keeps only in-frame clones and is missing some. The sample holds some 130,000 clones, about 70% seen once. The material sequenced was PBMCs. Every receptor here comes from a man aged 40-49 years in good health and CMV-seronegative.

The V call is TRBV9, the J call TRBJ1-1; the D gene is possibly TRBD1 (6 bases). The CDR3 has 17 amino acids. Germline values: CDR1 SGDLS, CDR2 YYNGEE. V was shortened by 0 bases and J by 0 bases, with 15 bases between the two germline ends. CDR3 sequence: CASSVATDSYMNTEAFF. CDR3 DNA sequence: TGTGCCAGCAGCGTAGCTACGGACAGCTATATGAACACTGAAGCTTTCTTT.

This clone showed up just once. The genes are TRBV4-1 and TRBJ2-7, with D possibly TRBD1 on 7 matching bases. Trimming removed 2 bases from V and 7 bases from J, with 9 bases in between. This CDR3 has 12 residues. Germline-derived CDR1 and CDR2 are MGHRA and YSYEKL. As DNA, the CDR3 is TGCGCCAGCAGCCAACAGGGGGGTGAGCAGTACTTC. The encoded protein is CASSQQGGEQYF.

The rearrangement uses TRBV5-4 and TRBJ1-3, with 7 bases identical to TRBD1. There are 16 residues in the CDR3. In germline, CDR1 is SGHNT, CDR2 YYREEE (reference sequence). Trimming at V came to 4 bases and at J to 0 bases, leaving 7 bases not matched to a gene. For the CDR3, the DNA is TGTGCCAGCAGCCCGGGACAGCCGACCTCTGGAAACACCATATATTTT. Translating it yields CASSPGQPTSGNTIYF.

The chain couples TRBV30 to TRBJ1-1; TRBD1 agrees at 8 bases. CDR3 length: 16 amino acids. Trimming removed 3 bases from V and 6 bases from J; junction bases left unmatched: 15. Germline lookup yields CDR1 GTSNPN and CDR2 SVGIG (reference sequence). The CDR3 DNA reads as TGTGCCTGGAGGGCCAGACAGGGGTGGACTGCCCCTGAAGCTTTCTTT. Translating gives CAWRARQGWTAPEAFF.

The CDR3 DNA reads as TGTGCCAGCAAGTACAGCAACACCGGGGAGCTGTTTTTT. The encoded protein is CASKYSNTGELFF. The rearrangement uses TRBV2 and TRBJ2-2; no firm D call. This CDR3 has 13 residues. The germline gives CDR1 SNHLY, CDR2 FYNNEI. Trimming stripped 7 bases from V and 2 bases from J, with 8 bases between.

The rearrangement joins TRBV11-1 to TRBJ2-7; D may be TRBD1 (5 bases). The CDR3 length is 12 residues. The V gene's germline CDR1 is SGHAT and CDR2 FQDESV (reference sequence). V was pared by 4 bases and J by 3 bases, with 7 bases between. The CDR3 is CASSSQGYEQYF. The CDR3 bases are TGTGCCAGCAGCTCGCAGGGCTACGAGCAGTACTTC. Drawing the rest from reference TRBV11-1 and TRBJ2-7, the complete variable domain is EAEVAQSPRYKITEKSQAVAFWCDPISGHATLYWYRQILGQGPELLVQFQDESVVDDSQLPKDRFSAERLKGVDSTLKIQPAELGDSAMYLCASSSQGYEQYFGPGTRLTVT.

CDR3 region: CASSDGQGALQETQYF. Written as DNA, the CDR3 is TGTGCCAGCAGTGATGGCCAGGGGGCCCTTCAAGAGACCCAGTACTTC. The chain combines TRBV2 with TRBJ2-5; 8 bases fit TRBD1. Germline loops: CDR1 SNHLY, CDR2 FYNNEI. The CDR3 is 16 amino acids. The V and J ends lost 3 bases and 2 bases, in that order; junction bases with no gene match: 8.